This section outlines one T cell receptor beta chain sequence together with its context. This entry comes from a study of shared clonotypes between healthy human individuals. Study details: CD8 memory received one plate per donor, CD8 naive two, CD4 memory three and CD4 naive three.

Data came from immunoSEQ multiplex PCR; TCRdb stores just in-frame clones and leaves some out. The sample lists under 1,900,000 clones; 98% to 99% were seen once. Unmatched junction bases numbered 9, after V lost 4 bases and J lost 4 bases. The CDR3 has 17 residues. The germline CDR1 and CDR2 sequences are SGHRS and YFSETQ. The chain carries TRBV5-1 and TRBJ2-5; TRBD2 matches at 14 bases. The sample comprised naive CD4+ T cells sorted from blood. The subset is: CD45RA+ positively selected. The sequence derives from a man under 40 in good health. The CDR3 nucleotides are TGCGCCAGCAGCCTTAAAGGACTAGCGGGAGGTTTAGAGACCCAGTACTTC. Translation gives CASSLKGLAGGLETQYF.